These 17 T cell receptor beta chains were all obtained from the same sample, sequenced in a study of T cells in tuberculosis. TCRdb's table, derived via immunoSEQ multiplex PCR, lists solely in-frame clones and lacks some. The sample has roughly 44,000 clones, over 90% seen once. Material: PBMCs. These receptors were collected from a donor aged 10 to 29 with latent tuberculosis or without tuberculosis infection.

The chain combines TRBV19 with TRBJ2-7; the match to TRBD1 covers 8 bases. In germline, CDR1 is LNHDA, CDR2 SQIVND (reference sequence). V was pared by 6 bases and J by 4 bases, with 11 bases of the junction left unmatched. The CDR3 is 15 amino acids. CDR3 sequence reads: CASSPWTGSKYEQYF. The CDR3 region has the DNA TGTGCCAGTAGCCCCTGGACAGGGAGCAAGTACGAGCAGTACTTC. Full variable domain (outside the CDR3, taken from reference TRBV19 and TRBJ2-7): DGGITQSPKYLFRKEGQNVTLSCEQNLNHDAMYWYRQDPGQGLRLIYYSQIVNDFQKGDIAEGYSVSREKKESFPLTVTSAQKNPTAFYLCASSPWTGSKYEQYFGPGTRLTVT.

The chain carries TRBV7-2 and TRBJ2-7; D is possibly TRBD2 (7 bases). Germline V gene lookup returns CDR1 SGHTA and CDR2 FQGNSA. The CDR3 is made up of 13 amino acids. Trimming cost V 4 bases and J 4 bases, with 11 bases left between them. The CDR3 region has the DNA TGTGCCAGCAGCTGGGGGGGGCCATACGAGCAGTACTTC. Amino acid sequence: CASSWGGPYEQYF.

The chain recombines TRBV23-1 with TRBJ1-1; D perhaps matches TRBD1 (5 bases). TRBV23-1 is classed as an ORF, of uncertain function. V lost 8 bases and J 3 bases, leaving 19 bases between the germline ends. The CDR3 covers 15 residues. The CDR3 DNA sequence: TGCGCCAGCTCGGGTGGGGCTCAAGTCGACACTGAAGCTTTCTTT. Residues: CASSGGAQVDTEAFF.

The rearrangement joins TRBV6-6 to TRBJ1-5; 7 positions agree with TRBD1. The CDR3 extends over 13 amino acids. Germline CDR1 MNHNY, CDR2 SVGAGI (reference sequence). V lost 6 bases to trimming and J lost 5 bases; unmatched junction nucleotides: 4. In nucleotides, the CDR3 is TGTGCCAGCAGCCCAACAGGGGATCAGCCCCAGCATTTT. Its protein product is CASSPTGDQPQHF.

The chain combines TRBV4-1 with TRBJ1-2, with D unresolved. The CDR3 contains 14 residues. V lost 3 bases, J lost 8 bases, and 16 bases lay in between. In germline, CDR1 is MGHRA, CDR2 YSYEKL. The CDR3 bases are TGCGCCAGCAGCCACCCGACACGCCCCTACGGCTACACCTTC. Translating gives CASSHPTRPYGYTF.

This clone is a singleton in its sample. The chain links TRBV6-6 to TRBJ2-7; 7 nucleotides line up with TRBD1. The CDR3 is made up of 15 amino acids. The junction had 5 bases not matched to a gene; V was cut back by 2 bases and J by 1 base. Germline CDR1 is MNHNY and CDR2 is SVGAGI (reference sequence). This chain's CDR3 is CASSYAGTASYEQYF. As DNA, the CDR3 is TGTGCCAGCAGTTACGCCGGGACAGCATCCTACGAGCAGTACTTC.

This chain joins TRBV15 and TRBJ2-3; TRBD2 agrees at 9 bases. Germline lookup yields CDR1 LNHNV and CDR2 YYDKDF (reference sequence). The CDR3 loop spans 17 amino acids. Trimming took 5 bases from V and 2 from J; bases not matched to a gene: 11. CDR3 coding DNA: TGTGCCACCAGCCCCCCCCGGCTAGCGGGAAACACAGATACGCAGTATTTT. As protein: CATSPPRLAGNTDTQYF.

The chain employs TRBV4-1 and TRBJ2-2; D remains ambiguous. There are 17 residues in the CDR3. The germline V and J ends were trimmed by 1 base and 6 bases, with 18 bases remaining between them. CDR1 MGHRA and CDR2 YSYEKL come from the germline V gene. The CDR3: CASSQVDLIDFSGELFF. The DNA of the CDR3 is TGCGCCAGCAGCCAAGTAGACTTAATTGACTTCTCCGGGGAGCTGTTTTTT.

This chain links TRBV5-8 with TRBJ2-4, with D unresolved. The germline V gene has CDR1 SGHTS and CDR2 YDEGEE. Trimming took 4 bases from V and 0 from J, leaving 11 bases between them. The CDR3 runs 15 residues. CDR3 bases: TGTGCCAGCAGCCTGTCCTATCAAGCCAAAAACATTCAGTACTTC. It specifies CASSLSYQAKNIQYF.

The rearrangement uses TRBV10-3 and TRBJ2-3; 13 bases are a match to TRBD2. This CDR3 has 14 residues. Germline V gene lookup returns CDR1 ENHRY and CDR2 SYGVKD. After removal of 3 bases from V and 11 bases from J, the junction contained 5 bases not matched to a gene. Written as DNA, the CDR3 is TGTGCCATCAGTGATGGGACTAGCGGGATCGGGCAGTATTTT. Its protein is CAISDGTSGIGQYF.

The rearrangement joins TRBV15 to TRBJ2-1; D gene unclear. The germline V gene has CDR1 LNHNV and CDR2 YYDKDF (reference sequence). The CDR3 covers 16 residues. V was trimmed by 6 bases and J by 0 bases, leaving 15 bases between them. The CDR3 nucleotides are TGTGCCACCAGTGAACTTCCCGCAAGCTCCTACAATGAGCAGTTCTTC. Amino acid sequence: CATSELPASSYNEQFF.

The rearrangement joins TRBV6-6 to TRBJ1-2, with 10 bases fitting TRBD1. This CDR3 contains 16 residues. Per germline, CDR1 MNHNY and CDR2 SVGAGI (reference sequence). With V trimmed by 2 bases and J by 4 bases, 7 bases remained unmatched. CDR3 protein: CASSYGTGDFPYGYTF. CDR3 DNA: TGTGCCAGCAGTTACGGGACAGGGGACTTCCCCTATGGCTACACCTTC.

The chain combines TRBV5-1 with TRBJ1-1; D is ambiguous. In germline, CDR1 is SGHRS, CDR2 YFSETQ. The V and J ends lost 0 bases and 4 bases respectively, with 10 bases between them. The CDR3 runs to 14 residues. The CDR3 reads CASSLVYGSTEAFF. The DNA for the CDR3 is TGCGCCAGCAGCTTGGTATATGGTAGCACTGAAGCTTTCTTT.

The chain recombines TRBV6-5 with TRBJ2-3; D is possibly TRBD1 (6 bases). V gave up 5 bases and J gave up 14 bases, with 20 bases separating them. Germline CDR1 is MNHEY and CDR2 is SVGAGI. The CDR3 is 13 residues long. The CDR3 protein is CASSLSGRQAAYF. The CDR3 region has the DNA TGTGCCAGCAGTCTTTCGGGTAGACAGGCCGCGTATTTT.

The CDR3 here is CASSLGTSGSYEQYF. The CDR3 DNA is TGTGCCAGCAGCTTAGGTACTAGCGGGTCTTACGAGCAGTACTTC. This chain links TRBV11-3 with TRBJ2-7; TRBD2 matches 9 bases. The CDR3 is 15 residues long. CDR1 is SGHNT, CDR2 YENEEA, per germline. With V trimmed by 1 base and J by 4 bases, 5 bases remained unmatched.

V and J are TRBV30 and TRBJ2-4; 7 bases align to TRBD1. This CDR3 has 14 amino acids. V trimming: 0 bases; J trimming: 6 bases; junction bases outside the gene matches: 5. CDR1 is GTSNPN, CDR2 SVGIG, per germline (reference sequence). DNA for the CDR3: TGTGCCTGGAGTGTCAGAGGGGGCTTAAACATTCAGTACTTC. Amino acids: CAWSVRGGLNIQYF.

The CDR3 sequence: CASSSRQGAGETQYF. CDR3 in DNA: TGTGCCAGCTCATCTCGACAGGGGGCGGGGGAGACCCAGTACTTC. The rearrangement joins TRBV18 to TRBJ2-5; 10 bases line up with TRBD1. The CDR3 length is 15 residues. The germline CDR1 and CDR2 sequences are KGHSH and LQKENI. The junction had 8 bases not matched to a gene; V was cut back by 5 bases and J by 5 bases.